This entry concerns a single TCR beta chain. This entry comes from a study of shared clonotypes between healthy human individuals. V was trimmed by 6 bases and J by 4 bases, leaving 7 bases between them. The CDR3 runs to 12 residues. CDR1 and CDR2 (germline): MNHNS, SASEGT. For sorted subsets, 150 to 250 ng DNA per replicate equaled around 28,000 T cell genomes. The method was immunoSEQ multiplex PCR; TCRdb's version includes in-frame clones alone and lacks a portion of them. The sample includes 2 million to 2.5 million clones, approximately 96% of them seen just once. The source of this sequence is a man between 18 and 29 years old in good health. The material sequenced was naive CD4+ T cells sorted from blood. As to subset: CD45RA+ positively selected. The V gene is TRBV6-1, the J gene TRBJ1-3; no clear D. CDR3 DNA: TGTGCCAGCAGCCATCAAGGAAACACCATATATTTT. Translating gives CASSHQGNTIYF.